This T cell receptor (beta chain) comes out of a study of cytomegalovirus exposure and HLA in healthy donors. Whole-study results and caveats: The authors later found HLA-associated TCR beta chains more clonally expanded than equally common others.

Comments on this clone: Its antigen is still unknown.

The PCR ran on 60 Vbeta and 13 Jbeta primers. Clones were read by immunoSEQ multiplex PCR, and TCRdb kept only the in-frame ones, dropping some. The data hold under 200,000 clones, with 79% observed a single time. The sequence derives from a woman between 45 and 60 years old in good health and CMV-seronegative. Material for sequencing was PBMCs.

CDR3 loop: CASSSYPVGYTF. CDR3 nucleotides: TGTGCCAGCAGCTCCTACCCGGTCGGCTACACCTTC. The rearrangement joins TRBV7-2 to TRBJ1-2; D is unclear. Trimming took 4 bases from V and 8 from J, leaving 11 bases between them. This CDR3 region has 12 residues. CDR1 and CDR2 (germline): SGHTA, FQGNSA.